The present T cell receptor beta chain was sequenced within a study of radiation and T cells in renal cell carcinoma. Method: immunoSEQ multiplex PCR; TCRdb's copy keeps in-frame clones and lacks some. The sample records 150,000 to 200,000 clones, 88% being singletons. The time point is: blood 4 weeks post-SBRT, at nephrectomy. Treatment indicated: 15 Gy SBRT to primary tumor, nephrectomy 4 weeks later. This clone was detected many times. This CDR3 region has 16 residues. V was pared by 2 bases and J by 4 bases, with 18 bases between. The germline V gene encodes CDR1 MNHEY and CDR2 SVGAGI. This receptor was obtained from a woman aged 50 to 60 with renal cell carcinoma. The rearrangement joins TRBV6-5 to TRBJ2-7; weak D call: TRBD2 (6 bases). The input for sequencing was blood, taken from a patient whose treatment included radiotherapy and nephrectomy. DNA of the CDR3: TGTGCCAGCAGTTACCTCCCTCCGGGAGCGGCGTACGAGCAGTACTTC. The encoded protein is CASSYLPPGAAYEQYF.